This is a list of T cell receptor beta chains from one sample in a study of regulatory T cells in long-lasting Graves disease. From the multiplex PCR reads, TCRdb called clonotypes with MiXCR, one entry per CDR3 protein. The data contain some 450,000 distinct CDR3 sequences, about 17% of them singletons. The same data also went into a second study, on T cells in Graves' hyperthyroidism and ophthalmopathy.

The sequencing here drew on peripheral blood mononuclear cells (PBMCs), taken at new diagnosis, from a patient treated with antithyroid drugs. The receptor source for this set is a woman in her twenties or thirties with Graves disease. CDR3s include the opening cysteine and the closing phenylalanine or tryptophan. Each record gives: CDR3 length, V gene, clone size, D gene, J gene, CDR3 protein, CDR3 DNA. A D gene is named only where the DNA matches it firmly. A clone size is listed for some rows: how often the clone was seen (once, few, many), or a class if it is expanded.

11,TRBV2,many,TRBD2,TRBJ2-1,CAILRREAQFF,TGTGCCATCCTGCGACGGGAGGCGCAGTTCTTC
13,TRBV29-1,.,TRBD1,TRBJ1-3,CSVTGPGGNTIYF,TGCAGCGTGACAGGGCCTGGGGGAAACACCATATATTTT
16,TRBV19,.,.,TRBJ1-5,CASSTLSSGRVQPQHF,TGTGCCAGTAGTACCCTATCATCCGGGCGTGTCCAGCCCCAGCATTTT
14,TRBV20-1,many,.,TRBJ2-1,CSAKVRTPYNEQFF,TGCAGTGCTAAAGTGAGGACTCCTTACAATGAGCAGTTCTTC
12,TRBV29-1,.,.,TRBJ2-3,CSVEPNTDTQYF,TGCAGCGTTGAGCCCAACACAGATACGCAGTATTTT
14,TRBV12-5,many,.,TRBJ1-2,CASGPGPRNYGYTF,TGTGCTAGTGGTCCTGGACCCAGAAACTATGGCTACACCTTC
13,TRBV4-1,few,.,TRBJ2-4,CASSQEAGDIQYF,TGCGCCAGCAGCCAAGAGGCAGGGGACATTCAGTACTTC
17,TRBV7-3,many,TRBD2,TRBJ2-1,CASSPDSGSSPYNEQFF,TGTGCCAGCAGCCCAGATAGCGGGAGCTCCCCCTACAATGAGCAGTTCTTC
14,TRBV2,many,TRBD1,TRBJ1-5,CASSGGQLYQPQHF,TGTGCCAGCAGTGGGGGACAGTTATATCAGCCCCAGCATTTT
14,TRBV7-9,.,TRBD1,TRBJ2-1,CASSLPDRDNEQFF,TGTGCCAGCAGCTTACCCGACAGGGATAATGAGCAGTTCTTC
14,TRBV7-2,.,TRBD2,TRBJ2-7,CASSFTSGTYEQYF,TGTGCCAGCAGCTTTACTAGCGGGACCTACGAGCAGTACTTC
13,TRBV7-9,.,.,TRBJ1-1,CASSSPQGSVAFF,TGTGCCAGCAGCTCGCCCCAGGGGAGCGTGGCTTTCTTT
14,TRBV13,many,TRBD1,TRBJ1-1,CASSSGDRDTEAFF,TGTGCCAGCAGCTCGGGGGACAGGGACACTGAAGCTTTCTTT
12,TRBV24-1,few,.,TRBJ2-1,CATSDTANEQFF,TGTGCCACCAGTGACACCGCCAATGAGCAGTTCTTC
20,TRBV19,.,.,TRBJ2-4,CASSPRDGETGRLAKNIQYF,TGTGCCAGTAGCCCCCGGGACGGGGAGACTGGGCGGTTAGCCAAAAACATTCAGTACTTC
13,TRBV6-1,many,.,TRBJ1-2,CASSGSVGQWRNF,TGTGCCAGCAGTGGGTCCGTTGGCCAGTGGCGGAACTTC
16,TRBV19,few,TRBD2,TRBJ2-1,CASSMSGGRARNEQFF,TGTGCCAGTAGTATGAGCGGCGGGAGGGCCCGCAATGAGCAGTTCTTC
13,TRBV5-1,.,.,TRBJ1-2,CASSLAQKYGYTF,TGCGCCAGCAGCTTGGCCCAGAAGTATGGCTACACCTTC
13,TRBV29-1,few,.,TRBJ2-5,CSVVWATDETQYF,TGCAGCGTTGTGTGGGCTACGGATGAGACCCAGTACTTC
11,TRBV24-1,many,.,TRBJ2-3,CATAFWDTQYF,TGTGCCACCGCCTTCTGGGATACGCAGTATTTT
14,TRBV7-9,many,.,TRBJ2-1,CASSWPTMRNEQFF,TGTGCCAGCAGCTGGCCTACGATGCGGAATGAGCAGTTCTTC
15,TRBV7-9,many,.,TRBJ2-5,CASSPRRGGQETQYF,TGTGCCAGCAGCCCAAGGCGGGGTGGCCAAGAGACCCAGTACTTC